The present T cell receptor beta chain was sequenced within a study of CD8+CD57+ T cells in acquired aplastic anemia. TCR beta VDJ and CDR3 profiling used genomic DNA as template. Via MiXCR, TCRdb re-called the reads, giving one row per CDR3 protein. Among about 220,000 distinct CDR3 sequences, 30% to 40% were seen once, and the ten largest hold roughly 1.1%. This CDR3 has 12 amino acids. CDR1 is SQVTM, CDR2 ANQGSEA, per germline. V was pared by 4 bases and J by 5 bases, with 11 bases between. This clonotype was found many times. The receptor was derived from a human donor in good health, serving as a control. The specimen sequenced was sorted CD4+, CD8+, or CD8+CD57+ T cells (not recorded which) from PBMCs. The V gene is TRBV29-1, the J gene TRBJ1-1, with D unresolved. CDR3 loop: CSVVRQRTEAFF. The CDR3 DNA reads TGCAGCGTTGTCCGCCAGAGGACTGAAGCTTTCTTT.